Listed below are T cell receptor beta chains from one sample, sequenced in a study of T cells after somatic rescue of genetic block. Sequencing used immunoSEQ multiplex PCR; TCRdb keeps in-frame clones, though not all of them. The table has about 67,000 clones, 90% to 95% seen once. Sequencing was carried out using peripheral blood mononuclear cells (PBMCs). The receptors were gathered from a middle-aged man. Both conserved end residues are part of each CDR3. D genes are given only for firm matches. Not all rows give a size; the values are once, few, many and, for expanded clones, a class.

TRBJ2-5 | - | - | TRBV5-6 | TGTGCCAGCAACGTAGGGGATATAGAAGAGACCCAGTACTTC | CASNVGDIEETQYF
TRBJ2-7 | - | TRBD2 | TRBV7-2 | TGTGCCAGCAGCTTATACACCTCGGCTAGCGGATCCTACGAGCAGTACTTC | CASSLYTSASGSYEQYF
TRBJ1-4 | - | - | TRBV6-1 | TGTGCCAGCAGTCCTGAGGGGGGGACTAATGAAAAACTGTTTTTT | CASSPEGGTNEKLFF
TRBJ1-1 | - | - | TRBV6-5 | TGTGCCAGCAGTTACCGCAGGGGCGCTGAAGCTTTCTTT | CASSYRRGAEAFF
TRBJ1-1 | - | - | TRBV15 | TGTGCCACCAGCAGAGATGGCTGGGACACTGAAGCTTTCTTT | CATSRDGWDTEAFF
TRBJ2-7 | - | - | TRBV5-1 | TGCGCCAGCAGCTTGGGGGCCCAGGGCAACGAGCAGTACTTC | CASSLGAQGNEQYF
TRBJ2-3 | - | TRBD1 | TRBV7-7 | TGTGCTAGCAGCTTAGGGCAGGGGGTAACAGATACGCAGTATTTT | CASSLGQGVTDTQYF
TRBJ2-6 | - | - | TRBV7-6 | TGTGCCAGCAGCTCGGGGGTCTCGGGGGCCAACGTCCTGACTTTC | CASSSGVSGANVLTF
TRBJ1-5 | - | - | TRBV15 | TGTGCCACCAGCAGAGAAGCTGCGGGGGCTAGCAATCAGCCCCAGCATTTT | CATSREAAGASNQPQHF
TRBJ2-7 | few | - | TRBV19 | TGTGCCAGTAGCCCGGGACGCCGGACCTACGAGCAGTACTTC | CASSPGRRTYEQYF
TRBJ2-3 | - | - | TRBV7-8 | TGTGCCAGCAGCTTGTCGAGGGAAGATACGCAGTATTTT | CASSLSREDTQYF
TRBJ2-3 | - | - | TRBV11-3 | TGTGCCAGCAGCTCAAGATCAGATACGCAGTATTTT | CASSSRSDTQYF
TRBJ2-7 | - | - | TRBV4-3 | TGCGCCAGCAGCCAAGATCACGGATTATCCTACGAGCAGTACTTC | CASSQDHGLSYEQYF
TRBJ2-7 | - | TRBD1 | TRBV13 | TGTGCCAGCAGCACCGGGACAGGGGCCCGCGAGCAGTACTTC | CASSTGTGAREQYF
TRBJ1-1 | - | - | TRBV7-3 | TGTGCCAGCAGCTCAACAGGGAGCACTGAAGCTTTCTTT | CASSSTGSTEAFF
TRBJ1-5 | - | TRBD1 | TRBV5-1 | TGCGCCAGCAGCCCAACAGGGGGCGATCAGCCCCAGCATTTT | CASSPTGGDQPQHF
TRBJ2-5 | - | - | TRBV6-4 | TGTGCCAGCAGTGACTTCGGCGAAAACTTC | CASSDFGENF
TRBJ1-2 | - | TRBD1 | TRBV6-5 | TGTGCCAGCAGTAGATCCGGGACAGGGCTTGGCTACACCTTC | CASSRSGTGLGYTF
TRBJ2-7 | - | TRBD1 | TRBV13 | TGTGCCAGCAGCTCAAACCGGGACAGGGTTCACGAGCAGTACTTC | CASSSNRDRVHEQYF
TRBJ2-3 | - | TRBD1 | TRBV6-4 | TGTGCCAGCAGTCCTGGGACAGGGGAACCCGCAGATACGCAGTATTTT | CASSPGTGEPADTQYF
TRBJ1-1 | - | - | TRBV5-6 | TGTGCCAGCAGCTTACCTGCATGGGGGAACACTGAAGCTTTCTTT | CASSLPAWGNTEAFF
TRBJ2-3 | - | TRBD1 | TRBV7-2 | TGTGCCAGCAGCTTATTGGGACAGGGTCGGTATTTT | CASSLLGQGRYF
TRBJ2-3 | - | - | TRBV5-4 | TGTGCCAGCATGACTCCAATAGTGTCTACGTCGACAGATACGCAGTATTTT | CASMTPIVSTSTDTQYF
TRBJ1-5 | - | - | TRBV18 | TGTGCCAGCTCGCCGGGGACCGGAGGGGGTCAGCCCCAGCATTTT | CASSPGTGGGQPQHF
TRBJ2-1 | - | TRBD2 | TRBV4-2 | TGTGCCAGCAGGGGGACTAGCGGGAGGGTTGATGAGCAGTTCTTC | CASRGTSGRVDEQFF
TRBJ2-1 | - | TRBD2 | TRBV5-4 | TGTGCCAGCTGGAGCGGGGGGGCCATAACCAAGATCTACAATGAGCAGTTCTTC | CASWSGGAITKIYNEQFF
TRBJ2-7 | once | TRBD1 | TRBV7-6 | TGTGCCAGCAGCTTTGGGACAGGGAATGGCGAGCAGTACTTC | CASSFGTGNGEQYF
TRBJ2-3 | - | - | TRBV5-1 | TGCGCCAGCAGCTTGGTTCCTTCCCCTAGCACAGATACGCAGTATTTT | CASSLVPSPSTDTQYF
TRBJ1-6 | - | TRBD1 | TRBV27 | TGTGCCAGCAGTTTAGTCGGGACAGGTAATTCACCCCTCCACTTT | CASSLVGTGNSPLHF
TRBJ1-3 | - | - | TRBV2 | TGTGCCAGCAGCGGGGGAAACACCATATATTTT | CASSGGNTIYF
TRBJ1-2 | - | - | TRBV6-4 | TGTGCCAGCAGTCTTACAGCGACTACTGGCTACACCTTC | CASSLTATTGYTF
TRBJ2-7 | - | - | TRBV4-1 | TGCGCCAGCAGCCAAGATCGCGGGTTCCGCGAGCAGTACTTC | CASSQDRGFREQYF
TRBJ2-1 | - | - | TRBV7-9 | TGTGCCAGCAGCTTAGCGTTAGGATTAGGGTCCTACAATGAGCAGTTCTTC | CASSLALGLGSYNEQFF
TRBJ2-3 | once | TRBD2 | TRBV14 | TGTGCCAGCAGCCGGCTAGCGGCAAGCACAGATACGCAGTATTTT | CASSRLAASTDTQYF
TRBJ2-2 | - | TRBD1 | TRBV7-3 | TGTGCCAGCAGCCAAGGACAGGGCGTGGGCACCGGGGAGCTGTTTTTT | CASSQGQGVGTGELFF
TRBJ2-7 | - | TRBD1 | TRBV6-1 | TGTGCCACCGATGCGACAGGGATCCTAACCTACGAGCAGTACTTC | CATDATGILTYEQYF
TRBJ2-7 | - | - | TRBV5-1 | TGCGCCAGCAGCTTGGGTCCCTCCTATGACCAATACGAGCAGTACTTC | CASSLGPSYDQYEQYF
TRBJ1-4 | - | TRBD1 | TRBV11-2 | TGTGCCAGCAGCTACGGACAGGGGGGGCTTAACGAAAAACTGTTTTTT | CASSYGQGGLNEKLFF
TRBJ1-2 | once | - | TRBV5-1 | TGCGCCAGCAGCTTGGATCCAGGGGCGACCTATGGCTACACCTTC | CASSLDPGATYGYTF
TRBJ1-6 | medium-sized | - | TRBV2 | TGTGCCAGCAGTCAGGTCATGGATTCACCCCTCCACTTT | CASSQVMDSPLHF
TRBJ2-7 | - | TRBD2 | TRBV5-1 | TGCGCCAGCAGCTTGGGCGGGAGGGCCTACGAGCAGTACTTC | CASSLGGRAYEQYF
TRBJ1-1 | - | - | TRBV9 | TGTGCCAGCAGCGTAGCATGGGGGCCCACTGAAGCTTTCTTT | CASSVAWGPTEAFF
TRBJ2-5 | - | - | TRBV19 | TGTGCCAGTAGTATCGGCCACCAAGAGACCCAGTACTTC | CASSIGHQETQYF
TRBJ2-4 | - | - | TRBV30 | TGTGCCTGGAGTGTATGGAGGGGCCTAGCCAAAAACATTCAGTACTTC | CAWSVWRGLAKNIQYF
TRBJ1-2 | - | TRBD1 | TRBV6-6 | TGTGCCAGCAGTTGGGAAGGGGGCAAAGGTGGCTACACCTTC | CASSWEGGKGGYTF
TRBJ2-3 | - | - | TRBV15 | TGTGCCACCAGCAGACCGGGACTCTTCACAGATACGCAGTATTTT | CATSRPGLFTDTQYF
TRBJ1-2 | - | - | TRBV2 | TGTGCCACCCAACGGACAGTAAACTATGGCTACACCTTC | CATQRTVNYGYTF
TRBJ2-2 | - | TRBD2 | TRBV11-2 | TGTGCCAGCAGCCTAGCGGGAGTGTTCGCCGGGGAGCTGTTTTTT | CASSLAGVFAGELFF